This is a list of T cell receptor beta chains from one sample in a study of T cell changes during pregnancy in multiple sclerosis. Measured with immunoSEQ multiplex PCR; TCRdb has only the in-frame clones, and not every one. The sample lists 30,000 or so clones; around 88% were seen once. Specimen: CD4+ T cells from peripheral blood mononuclear cells, collected in the first trimester of pregnancy. The receptors derive from a female donor in good health, enrolled as a control in a pregnancy study. The CDR3 runs from the conserved cysteine through the conserved F or W. D genes are given only for firm matches. Expanded clones get a size class; other rows say once, few or many, or leave the size out.

clone size | J gene | V gene | D gene | CDR3 DNA | CDR3 protein
. | TRBJ2-5 | TRBV5-8 | TRBD2 | TGTGCCAGCAGCTTCCCCAGACTAGCGGGGGGCCGGGAGACCCAGTACTTC | CASSFPRLAGGRETQYF
. | TRBJ1-4 | TRBV30 | . | TGTGCCTTGGGGGCGGCAACTAATGAAAAACTGTTTTTT | CALGAATNEKLFF
. | TRBJ2-2 | TRBV5-1 | TRBD1 | TGCGCCAGCAGCTACACCGGACAGGCGAACACCGGGGAGCTGTTTTTT | CASSYTGQANTGELFF
. | TRBJ2-1 | TRBV11-1 | TRBD2 | TGTGCCAGCAGCCCAGGGACTAGCGTTGGCAATGAGCAGTTCTTC | CASSPGTSVGNEQFF
. | TRBJ2-2 | TRBV7-2 | . | TGTGCCAGCAGCTCGGGCCTCCGAGGGAACGGGGAGCTGTTTTTT | CASSSGLRGNGELFF
few | TRBJ1-1 | TRBV25-1 | . | TGTGCCAGCAGGACTGGCGCTGAAGCTTTCTTT | CASRTGAEAFF
once | TRBJ1-1 | TRBV5-1 | . | TGCGCCAGCAGCTTGCCCCAGGGGAGAGTAAAGACTGAAGCTTTCTTT | CASSLPQGRVKTEAFF
. | TRBJ1-5 | TRBV19 | . | TGTGCCAGTAGTTCAGGGAGGAGCAATCAGCCCCAGCATTTT | CASSSGRSNQPQHF
. | TRBJ1-1 | TRBV19 | . | TGTGCCAGTAGCGAAGACAGAGAAACTCTTAGAAACACTGAAGCTTTCTTT | CASSEDRETLRNTEAFF
. | TRBJ2-3 | TRBV7-2 | . | TGTGCCAGCCGCCCAAGTAGCTTGGATACGCAGTATTTT | CASRPSSLDTQYF
. | TRBJ1-2 | TRBV7-8 | . | TGTGCCAGCAGCTCTAGCGCGGACGCTACTAACTATGGCTACACCTTC | CASSSSADATNYGYTF
. | TRBJ2-5 | TRBV6-5 | . | TGTGCCAGCAGCCCGGGTCTGCTGTCGGAGACCCAGTACTTC | CASSPGLLSETQYF
. | TRBJ1-4 | TRBV29-1 | TRBD1 | TGCAGCGTTGAACCACCGGGACAGGGTGTTGAAAAACTGTTTTTT | CSVEPPGQGVEKLFF
. | TRBJ1-2 | TRBV11-2 | . | TGTGCCAGCAGCTTATTGACTACCCTGCGGAATGGCTACACCTTC | CASSLLTTLRNGYTF
. | TRBJ2-5 | TRBV5-4 | . | TGTGCCAGCAGCTTGAGGGGGGGGGAGGGAGAGACCCAGTACTTC | CASSLRGGEGETQYF
. | TRBJ2-5 | TRBV6-6 | TRBD1 | TGTGCCAGCAGTTCCGGACAGGGGGCAGAGACCCAGTACTTC | CASSSGQGAETQYF
. | TRBJ2-7 | TRBV5-1 | TRBD1 | TGCGCCAGCAGCCCGGGACAGGGCTCGATCGAGCAGTACTTC | CASSPGQGSIEQYF
. | TRBJ2-5 | TRBV5-5 | . | TGTGCCAGCCAACAAGGGGTCGGTCCAGAGACCCAGTACTTC | CASQQGVGPETQYF
once | TRBJ1-2 | TRBV19 | . | TGTGCCAGTAGTATCGGCAGGGTCGATGGCTACACCTTC | CASSIGRVDGYTF
. | TRBJ1-2 | TRBV7-8 | TRBD1 | TGTGCCAGCAGCCTCCAGGACAGGGGAGCGGACTATGGCTACACCTTC | CASSLQDRGADYGYTF
. | TRBJ2-2 | TRBV5-4 | . | TGTGCCAGCAGGCCTAGTGTTACGCCGAACACCGGGGAGCTGTTTTTT | CASRPSVTPNTGELFF
. | TRBJ2-5 | TRBV4-2 | TRBD1 | TGTGCCAGCAGCCAATTCGCCGGGACAGGGGGCCAAGAGACCCAGTACTTC | CASSQFAGTGGQETQYF
. | TRBJ2-3 | TRBV7-2 | TRBD2 | TGTGCCACCGAGGCAAGGCTAGCGGGGACAGATACGCAGTATTTT | CATEARLAGTDTQYF
. | TRBJ1-5 | TRBV5-6 | TRBD1 | TGTGCCAGCAGCGCACCGGGACAGGGGACAAGAAGCAATCAGCCCCAGCATTTT | CASSAPGQGTRSNQPQHF
. | TRBJ2-7 | TRBV5-1 | . | TGCGCCAGCAGCTTGGCCTGGGGAGGTCGCGACGAGCAGTACTTC | CASSLAWGGRDEQYF
. | TRBJ2-7 | TRBV7-2 | TRBD2 | TGTGCCAGCAGCCGGACTAGCGGGGGGGCCTTCGAGCAGTACTTC | CASSRTSGGAFEQYF
. | TRBJ1-4 | TRBV2 | TRBD1 | TGTGCCAGCACTCCGGGACAGAGACTTGAAAAACTGTTTTTT | CASTPGQRLEKLFF
. | TRBJ1-5 | TRBV7-2 | . | TGTGCCAGCCGGACAACAGGATTTAGCAATCAGCCCCAGCATTTT | CASRTTGFSNQPQHF
. | TRBJ1-2 | TRBV27 | TRBD1 | TGTGCCAGCAGTTTCGGACAGGGCCGGGCTAACTATGGCTACACCTTC | CASSFGQGRANYGYTF
. | TRBJ1-2 | TRBV18 | . | TGTGCCAGCTCACCACTCCAGGGTAACTATGGCTACACCTTC | CASSPLQGNYGYTF
. | TRBJ2-6 | TRBV30 | . | TGTGCCTGGAGCGTCTCTGGGGCCAACGTCCTGACTTTC | CAWSVSGANVLTF
once | TRBJ2-5 | TRBV5-4 | . | TGTGCCAGCAGCTGGGGGGTCTACCAAGAGACCCAGTACTTC | CASSWGVYQETQYF
. | TRBJ2-7 | TRBV14 | . | TGTGCCAGCAGCCAAAACCCACAGGGTGGGCAGTACTTC | CASSQNPQGGQYF
once | TRBJ1-2 | TRBV6-5 | . | TGTGCCAGCAGTCCAGGGCCTGCTAACTATGGCTACACCTTC | CASSPGPANYGYTF
. | TRBJ2-2 | TRBV5-5 | . | TGTGCCAGCAGCTTGATGTTTAGCGCGGCCGGGGAGCTGTTTTTT | CASSLMFSAAGELFF
. | TRBJ2-1 | TRBV6-1 | TRBD1 | TGTGCCAGCAGGGGACAGGGGGTGCCTGTTGATGAGCAGTTCTTC | CASRGQGVPVDEQFF
. | TRBJ1-2 | TRBV29-1 | TRBD1 | TGCAGCGTTGAATCGCAGGGGGTTTTAGATGGCTACACCTTC | CSVESQGVLDGYTF
. | TRBJ2-7 | TRBV9 | . | TGTGCCAGCAGCGTCGGAGGAAGTAGTTCCTACGAGCAGTACTTC | CASSVGGSSSYEQYF
. | TRBJ2-6 | TRBV4-2 | . | TGTGCCAGCAGCCAAGCCGTCTCTGGGGCCAACGTCCTGACTTTC | CASSQAVSGANVLTF
. | TRBJ1-5 | TRBV30 | . | TGTGCCTGGAGTACCGGACACAATCAGCCCCAGCATTTT | CAWSTGHNQPQHF
few | TRBJ2-3 | TRBV2 | TRBD2 | TGTGCCAGCAGTGGGCGGGGGGGCACAGATACGCAGTATTTT | CASSGRGGTDTQYF
. | TRBJ2-3 | TRBV5-1 | TRBD1 | TGCGCCAGCAGCTTGTATCTCGACAGGGGCACAGATACGCAGTATTTT | CASSLYLDRGTDTQYF
few | TRBJ1-3 | TRBV9 | . | TGTGCCAGCAGCGGAGCCCGAGGAAACACCATATATTTT | CASSGARGNTIYF
once | TRBJ2-3 | TRBV7-2 | . | TGTGCCAGCAGCCTCGTGATAGGAGGGGCCCGCACAGATACGCAGTATTTT | CASSLVIGGARTDTQYF
. | TRBJ1-3 | TRBV5-4 | . | TGTGCCAGCAGCTTGCAGGGAACAAACACCATATATTTT | CASSLQGTNTIYF